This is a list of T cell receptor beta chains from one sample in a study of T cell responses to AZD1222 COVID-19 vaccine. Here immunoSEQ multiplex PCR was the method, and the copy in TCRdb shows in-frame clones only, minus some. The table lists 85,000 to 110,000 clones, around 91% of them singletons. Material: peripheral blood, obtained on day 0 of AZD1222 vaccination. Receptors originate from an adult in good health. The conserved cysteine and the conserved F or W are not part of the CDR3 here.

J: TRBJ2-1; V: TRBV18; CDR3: ASSPGHLYNEQF
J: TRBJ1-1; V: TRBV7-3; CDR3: ASSFNGNTEAF
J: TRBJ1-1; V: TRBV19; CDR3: ASKKGQENTEAF
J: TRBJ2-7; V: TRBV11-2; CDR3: ASSSGTGAYEQY
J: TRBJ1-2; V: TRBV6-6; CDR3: ASSTETGFYGYT
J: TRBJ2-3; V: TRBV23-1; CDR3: ASSHQTTGLPDTQY
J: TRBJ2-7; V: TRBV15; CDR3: ATSRSSEGEQY
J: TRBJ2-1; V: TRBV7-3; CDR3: ASSLEGGSSYNEQF
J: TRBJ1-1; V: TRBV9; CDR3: ASSVLENTEAF
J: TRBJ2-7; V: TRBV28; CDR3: ASSLPGASGRRYEQY
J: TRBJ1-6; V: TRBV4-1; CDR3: ASSQSDRLNSPLH
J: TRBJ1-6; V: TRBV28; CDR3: ASSGYSYNSPLH
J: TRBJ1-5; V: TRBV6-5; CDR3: ASRYWVGGNQPQH
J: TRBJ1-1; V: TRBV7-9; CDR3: ASSFSWTEMNTEAF
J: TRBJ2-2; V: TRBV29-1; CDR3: SVIAGGLPGELF
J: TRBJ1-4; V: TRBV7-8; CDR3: ASSLNSPATNEKLF
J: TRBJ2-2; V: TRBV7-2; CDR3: ASSLVSTGELF
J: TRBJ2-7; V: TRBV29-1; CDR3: SVELDRGGYEQY
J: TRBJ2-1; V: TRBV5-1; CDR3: ASTPTGNSYNEQF
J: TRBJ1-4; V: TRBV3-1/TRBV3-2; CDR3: ASSSRGGEKLF
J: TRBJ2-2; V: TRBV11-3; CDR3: ASGGVSRDTGELF
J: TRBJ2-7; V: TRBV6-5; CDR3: ASVPAGGYEQY
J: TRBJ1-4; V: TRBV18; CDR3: ASSPRYGEKLF
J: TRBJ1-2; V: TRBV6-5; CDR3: ASAYGQIYGYT
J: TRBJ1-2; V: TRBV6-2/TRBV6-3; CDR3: ASSSGQGGYGYT